This T cell receptor (beta chain) was sequenced in a study of regulatory T cells in long-lasting Graves disease. The time point is: newly diagnosed GD, antithyroid drugs for less than 3 months. From PBMCs, RNA was extracted and then used to make the TCR library. Construction of the TCR beta libraries employed iRepertoire HTBI primers in conjunction with Arm-PCR of CDR3 regions. MiXCR, run by TCRdb on the multiplex PCR reads, gives a single entry per CDR3 protein. The sample has a few hundred thousand distinct CDR3 sequences; about 16% are singletons. Germline CDR1 and CDR2: LNHDA and SQIVND (reference sequence). V lost 7 bases to trimming and J lost 6 bases; unmatched junction nucleotides: 9. This CDR3 comprises 16 residues. This same sample was also part of a study on T cells in Graves' hyperthyroidism and ophthalmopathy.

This sample comprised peripheral blood mononuclear cells (PBMCs), obtained at new diagnosis, from a patient treated with antithyroid drugs. The rearrangement uses TRBV19 and TRBJ2-3; 14 nucleotides match TRBD2. The clonotype comes from a woman aged 18-30 years with Graves disease. CDR3 coding DNA: TGTGCCAGTATGACCACAAGGACTAGCGGGGGGGATACGCAGTATTTT. Translation: CASMTTRTSGGDTQYF.